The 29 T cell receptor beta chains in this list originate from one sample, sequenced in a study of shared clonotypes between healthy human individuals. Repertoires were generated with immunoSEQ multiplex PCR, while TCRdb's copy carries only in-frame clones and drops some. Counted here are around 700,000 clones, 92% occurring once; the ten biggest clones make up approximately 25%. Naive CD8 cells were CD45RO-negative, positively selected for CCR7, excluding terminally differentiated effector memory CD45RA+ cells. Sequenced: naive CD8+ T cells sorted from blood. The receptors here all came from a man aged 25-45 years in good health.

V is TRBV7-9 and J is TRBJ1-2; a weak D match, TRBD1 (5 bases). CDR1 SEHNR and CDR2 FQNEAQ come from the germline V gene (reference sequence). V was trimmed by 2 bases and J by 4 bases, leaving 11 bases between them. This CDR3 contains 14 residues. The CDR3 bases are TGTGCCAGCAGCTTAAACACTGGGGCCTATGGCTACACCTTC. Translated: CASSLNTGAYGYTF.

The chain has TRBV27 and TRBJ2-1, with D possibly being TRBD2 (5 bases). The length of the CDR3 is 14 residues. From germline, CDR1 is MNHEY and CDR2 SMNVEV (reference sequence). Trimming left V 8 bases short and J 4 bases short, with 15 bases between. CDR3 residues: CASGLRWEYNEQFF. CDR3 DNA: TGTGCCAGCGGCCTCCGGTGGGAGTACAATGAGCAGTTCTTC.

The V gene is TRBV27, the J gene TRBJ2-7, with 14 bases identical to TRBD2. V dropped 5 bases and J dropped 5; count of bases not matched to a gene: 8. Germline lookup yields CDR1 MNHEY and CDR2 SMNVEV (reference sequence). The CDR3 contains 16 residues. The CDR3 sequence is CASSPLGTSGSDEQYF. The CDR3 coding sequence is TGTGCCAGCAGTCCATTAGGGACTAGCGGGAGTGACGAGCAGTACTTC.

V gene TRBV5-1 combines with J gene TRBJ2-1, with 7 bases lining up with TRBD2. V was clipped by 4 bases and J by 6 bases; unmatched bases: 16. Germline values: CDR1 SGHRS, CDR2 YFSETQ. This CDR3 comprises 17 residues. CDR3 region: CASSEWMSGRAFNEQFF. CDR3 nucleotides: TGCGCCAGCAGCGAATGGATGTCGGGGAGGGCCTTCAATGAGCAGTTCTTC.

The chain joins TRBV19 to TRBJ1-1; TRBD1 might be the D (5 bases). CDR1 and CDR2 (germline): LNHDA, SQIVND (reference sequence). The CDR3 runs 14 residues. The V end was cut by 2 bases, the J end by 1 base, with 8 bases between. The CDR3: CASSIIGQNTEAFF. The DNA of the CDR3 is TGTGCCAGTAGTATAATTGGACAGAACACTGAAGCTTTCTTT. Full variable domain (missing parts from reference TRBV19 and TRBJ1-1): DGGITQSPKYLFRKEGQNVTLSCEQNLNHDAMYWYRQDPGQGLRLIYYSQIVNDFQKGDIAEGYSVSREKKESFPLTVTSAQKNPTAFYLCASSIIGQNTEAFFGQGTRLTVV.

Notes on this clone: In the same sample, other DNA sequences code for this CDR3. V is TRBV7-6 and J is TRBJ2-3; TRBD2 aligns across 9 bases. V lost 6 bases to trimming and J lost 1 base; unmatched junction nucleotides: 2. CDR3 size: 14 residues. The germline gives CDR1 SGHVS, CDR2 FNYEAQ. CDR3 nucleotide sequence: TGTGCCAGCAGTCTAGCGGGACGCACAGATACGCAGTATTTT. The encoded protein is CASSLAGRTDTQYF.

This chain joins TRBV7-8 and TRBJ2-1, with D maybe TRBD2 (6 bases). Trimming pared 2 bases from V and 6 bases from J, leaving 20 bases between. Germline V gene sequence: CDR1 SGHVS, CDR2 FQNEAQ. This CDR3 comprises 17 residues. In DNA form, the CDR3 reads TGTGCCAGCAGCTTATCAGGCGGGATGGTTAGCGTCAATGAGCAGTTCTTC. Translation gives CASSLSGGMVSVNEQFF.

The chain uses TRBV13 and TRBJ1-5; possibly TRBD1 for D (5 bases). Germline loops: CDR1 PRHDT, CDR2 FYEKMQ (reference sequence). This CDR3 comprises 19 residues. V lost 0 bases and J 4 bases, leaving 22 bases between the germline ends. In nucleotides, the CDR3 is TGTGCCAGCAGCTTAGGCCTGAGTGGGAGGGGTTATAGTAATCAGCCCCAGCATTTT. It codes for CASSLGLSGRGYSNQPQHF.

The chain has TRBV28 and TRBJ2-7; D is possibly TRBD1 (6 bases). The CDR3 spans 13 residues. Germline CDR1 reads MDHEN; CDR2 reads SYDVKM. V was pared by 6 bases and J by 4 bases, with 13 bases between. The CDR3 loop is CASRPGHQYEQYF. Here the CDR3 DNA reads TGTGCCAGCAGGCCGGGACACCAATACGAGCAGTACTTC.

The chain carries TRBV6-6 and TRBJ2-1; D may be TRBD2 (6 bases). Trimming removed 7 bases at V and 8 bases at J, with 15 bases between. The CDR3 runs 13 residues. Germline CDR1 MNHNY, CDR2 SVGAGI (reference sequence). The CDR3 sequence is CASTGERADEQFF. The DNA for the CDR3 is TGTGCCAGCACGGGGGAGCGGGCGGATGAGCAGTTCTTC.

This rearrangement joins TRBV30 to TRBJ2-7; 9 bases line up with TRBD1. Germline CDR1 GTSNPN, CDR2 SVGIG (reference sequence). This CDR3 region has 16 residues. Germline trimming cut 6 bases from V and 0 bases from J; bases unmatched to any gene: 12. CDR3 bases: TGTGCCTGCACGGGACAGGGTCCTACTAGCTCCTACGAGCAGTACTTC. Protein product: CACTGQGPTSSYEQYF.

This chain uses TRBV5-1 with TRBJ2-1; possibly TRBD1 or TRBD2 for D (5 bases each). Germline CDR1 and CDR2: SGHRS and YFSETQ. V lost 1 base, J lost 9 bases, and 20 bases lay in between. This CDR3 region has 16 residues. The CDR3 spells CASSLIVSGTRSEQFF. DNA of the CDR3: TGCGCCAGCAGCTTGATCGTATCCGGGACCAGGAGTGAGCAGTTCTTC.

The CDR3 spells CASSPLGRTRSGNTIYF. CDR3 sequence (DNA): TGTGCCAGCAGTCCTCTGGGGAGGACCCGTTCTGGAAACACCATATATTTT. V usage is TRBV27 and J usage is TRBJ1-3; D is unclear. V lost 5 bases and J 1 base, leaving 18 bases between the germline ends. The CDR3 has 17 residues. Germline V gene lookup returns CDR1 MNHEY and CDR2 SMNVEV (reference sequence).

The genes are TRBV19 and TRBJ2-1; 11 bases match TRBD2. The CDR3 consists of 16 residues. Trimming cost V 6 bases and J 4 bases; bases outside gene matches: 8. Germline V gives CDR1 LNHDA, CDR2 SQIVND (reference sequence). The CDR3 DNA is TGTGCCAGTAGCACAATCGGGACTAGCGGTTACAATGAGCAGTTCTTC. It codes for CASSTIGTSGYNEQFF.

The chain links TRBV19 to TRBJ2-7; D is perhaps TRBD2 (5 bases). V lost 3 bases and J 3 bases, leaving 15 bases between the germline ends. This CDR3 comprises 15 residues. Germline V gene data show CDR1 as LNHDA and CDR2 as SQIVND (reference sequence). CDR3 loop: CASSIGPGTRYEQYF. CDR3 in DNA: TGTGCCAGTAGTATCGGTCCGGGAACGCGCTACGAGCAGTACTTC.

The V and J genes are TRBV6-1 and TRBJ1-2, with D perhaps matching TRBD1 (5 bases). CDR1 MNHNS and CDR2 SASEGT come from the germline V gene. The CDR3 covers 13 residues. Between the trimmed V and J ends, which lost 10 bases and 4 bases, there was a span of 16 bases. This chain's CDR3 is CATLDSPFYGYTF. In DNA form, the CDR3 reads TGTGCCACCTTAGACAGTCCTTTCTATGGCTACACCTTC.

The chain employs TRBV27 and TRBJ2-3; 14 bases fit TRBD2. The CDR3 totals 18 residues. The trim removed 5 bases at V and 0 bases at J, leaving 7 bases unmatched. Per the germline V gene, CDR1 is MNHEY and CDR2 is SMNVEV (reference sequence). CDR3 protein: CASSVGTSGRASTDTQYF. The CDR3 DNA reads TGTGCCAGCAGTGTGGGGACTAGCGGGAGAGCTAGCACAGATACGCAGTATTTT.

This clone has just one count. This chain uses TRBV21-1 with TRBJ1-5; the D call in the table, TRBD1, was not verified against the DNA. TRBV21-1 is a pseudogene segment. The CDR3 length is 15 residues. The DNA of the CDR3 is TGTGCCAGCAGCCGGCCGGGACAGGGGAGCCAGCCCCAGCATTTT. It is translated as CASSRPGQGSQPQHF.

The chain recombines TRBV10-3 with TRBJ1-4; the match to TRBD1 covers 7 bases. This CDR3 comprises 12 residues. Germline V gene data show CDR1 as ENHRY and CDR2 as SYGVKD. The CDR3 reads CASGQDNEKLFF. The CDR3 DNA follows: TGTGCTTCCGGACAGGACAATGAAAAACTGTTTTTT.

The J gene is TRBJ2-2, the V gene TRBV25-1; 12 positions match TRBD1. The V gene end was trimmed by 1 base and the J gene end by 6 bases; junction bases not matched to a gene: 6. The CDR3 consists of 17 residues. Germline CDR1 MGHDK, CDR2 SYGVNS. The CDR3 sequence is CASSEFEGQGAPGELFF. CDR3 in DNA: TGTGCCAGCAGTGAATTTGAGGGACAGGGGGCTCCCGGGGAGCTGTTTTTT.

CDR3 DNA: TGTGCCAGTAGCCCCATAGGGACTAGCGGAGGCTACAATGAGCAGTTCTTC. Protein: CASSPIGTSGGYNEQFF. The V gene is TRBV19, the J gene TRBJ2-1; 11 bases map to TRBD2. The V and J ends lost 6 bases and 3 bases, in that order; junction bases with no gene match: 10. Germline CDR1 and CDR2: LNHDA and SQIVND (reference sequence). CDR3 length equals 17 residues.

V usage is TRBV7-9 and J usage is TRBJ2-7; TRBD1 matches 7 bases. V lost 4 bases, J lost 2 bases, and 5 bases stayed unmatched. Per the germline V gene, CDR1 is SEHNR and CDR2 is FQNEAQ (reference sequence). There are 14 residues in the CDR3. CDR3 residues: CASSSRQGTYEQYF. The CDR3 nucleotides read TGTGCCAGCAGCTCCCGACAGGGAACCTACGAGCAGTACTTC.

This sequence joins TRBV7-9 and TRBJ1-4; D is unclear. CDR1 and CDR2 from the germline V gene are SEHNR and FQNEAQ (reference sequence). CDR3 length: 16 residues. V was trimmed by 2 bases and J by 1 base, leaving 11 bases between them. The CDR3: CASSLPGRRTNEKLFF. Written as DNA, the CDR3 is TGTGCCAGCAGCTTACCCGGGCGTCGAACTAATGAAAAACTGTTTTTT. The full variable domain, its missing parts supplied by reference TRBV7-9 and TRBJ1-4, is DTGVSQNPRHKITKRGQNVTFRCDPISEHNRLYWYRQTLGQGPEFLTYFQNEAQLEKSRLLSDRFSAERPKGSFSTLEIQRTEQGDSAMYLCASSLPGRRTNEKLFFGSGTQLSVL.

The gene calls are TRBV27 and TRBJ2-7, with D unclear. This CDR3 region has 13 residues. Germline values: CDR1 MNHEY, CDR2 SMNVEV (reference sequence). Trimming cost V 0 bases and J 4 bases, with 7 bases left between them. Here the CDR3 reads CASSLSFGYEQYF. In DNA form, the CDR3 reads TGTGCCAGCAGTTTATCGTTTGGTTACGAGCAGTACTTC.

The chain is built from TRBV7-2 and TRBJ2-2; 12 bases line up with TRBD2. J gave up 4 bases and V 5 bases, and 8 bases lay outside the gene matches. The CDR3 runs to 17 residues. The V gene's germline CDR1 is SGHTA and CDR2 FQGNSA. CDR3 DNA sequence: TGTGCCAGCAGCCCCGGACTAGCGGGGCGGGGCACCGGGGAGCTGTTTTTT. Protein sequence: CASSPGLAGRGTGELFF.

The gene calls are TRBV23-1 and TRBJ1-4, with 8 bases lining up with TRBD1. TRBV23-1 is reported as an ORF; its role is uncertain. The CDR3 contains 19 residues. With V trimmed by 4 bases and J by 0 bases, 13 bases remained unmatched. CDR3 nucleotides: TGCGCCAGCAGTCGGGGGGTGACAGGGGCCATTGCAACTAATGAAAAACTGTTTTTT. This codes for CASSRGVTGAIATNEKLFF.

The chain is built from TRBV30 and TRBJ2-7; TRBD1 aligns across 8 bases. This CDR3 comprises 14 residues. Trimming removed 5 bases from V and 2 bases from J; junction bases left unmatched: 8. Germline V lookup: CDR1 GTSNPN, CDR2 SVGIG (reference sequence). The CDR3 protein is CAWHSGTGTYEQYF. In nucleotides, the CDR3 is TGTGCCTGGCACTCCGGGACAGGCACCTACGAGCAGTACTTC.

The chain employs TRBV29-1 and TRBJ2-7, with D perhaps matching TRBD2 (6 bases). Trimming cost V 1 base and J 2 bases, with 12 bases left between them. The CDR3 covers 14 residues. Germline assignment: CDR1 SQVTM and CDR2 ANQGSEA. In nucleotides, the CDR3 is TGCAGCGTTGAAGGGTCGGGAGAGACCTACGAGCAGTACTTC. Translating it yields CSVEGSGETYEQYF.

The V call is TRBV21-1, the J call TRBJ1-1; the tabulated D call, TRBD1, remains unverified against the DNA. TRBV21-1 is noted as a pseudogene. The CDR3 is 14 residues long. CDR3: CASSKRGGGPEAFF. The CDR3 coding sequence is TGTGCCAGCAGCAAAAGAGGGGGTGGGCCTGAAGCTTTCTTT.